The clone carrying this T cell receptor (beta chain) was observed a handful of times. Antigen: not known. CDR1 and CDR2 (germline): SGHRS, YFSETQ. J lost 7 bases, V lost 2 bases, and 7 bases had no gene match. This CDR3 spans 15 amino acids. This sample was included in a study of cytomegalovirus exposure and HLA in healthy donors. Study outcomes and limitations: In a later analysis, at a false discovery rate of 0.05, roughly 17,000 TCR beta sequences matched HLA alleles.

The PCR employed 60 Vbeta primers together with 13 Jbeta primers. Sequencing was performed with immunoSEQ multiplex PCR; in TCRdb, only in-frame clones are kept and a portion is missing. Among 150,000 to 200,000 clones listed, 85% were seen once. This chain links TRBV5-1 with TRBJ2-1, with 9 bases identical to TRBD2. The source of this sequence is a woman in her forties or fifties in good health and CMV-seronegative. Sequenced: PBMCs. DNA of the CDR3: TGCGCCAGCAGCTTAGTTAGCGGGAGCTTGAATGAGCAGTTCTTC. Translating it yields CASSLVSGSLNEQFF.